The 20 T cell receptor beta chains below were found in one sample sequenced in a study of T cells in Graves' hyperthyroidism and ophthalmopathy. There were TCR beta CDR3 regions amplified from RNA transcripts. The study used the HTBI primer set for a first-round RT-PCR of the TCR CDR3. MiXCR, run by TCRdb on the multiplex PCR reads, gives a single entry per CDR3 protein. Among approximately 700,000 distinct CDR3 sequences listed, 45% were seen once. Sequencing input: peripheral blood or thyroid tissue (not recorded which). These receptors were taken from an adult man with Graves' disease, either hyperthyroidism or ophthalmopathy (not recorded which).

This clonotype appeared a few times. This sequence joins TRBV12-3 or TRBV12-4 and TRBJ2-7, with 8 bases fitting TRBD1. J gave up 3 bases and V 6 bases, and 4 bases lay outside the gene matches. CDR3 length: 13 residues. CDR3 in DNA: TGTGCCAGCAGGACAGGGGCCGACTACGAGCAGTACTTC. It translates to CASRTGADYEQYF.

This clonotype was observed a handful of times. The chain recombines TRBV6-4 with TRBJ1-3, with 8 bases that match TRBD1. V was pared by 6 bases and J by 8 bases, with 6 bases of the junction left unmatched. The CDR3 loop spans 13 amino acids. The germline V gene has CDR1 MRHNA and CDR2 SNTAGT. CDR3 sequence (DNA): TGTGCCAGCAGCAACGGACAGGGCGACACCATATATTTT. As protein: CASSNGQGDTIYF.

This rearrangement joins TRBV11-1 to TRBJ1-4; 9 nucleotides line up with TRBD1. CDR1 is SGHAT and CDR2 is FQDESV in the germline V gene (reference sequence). This CDR3 is built from 15 residues. Trimming cost V 8 bases and J 8 bases; bases outside gene matches: 12. CDR3 nucleotides: TGTGCCAGCCGAACGACAGGGGGGAGGGGCGAAAAACTGTTTTTT. The encoded protein is CASRTTGGRGEKLFF.

The chain carries TRBV20-1 and TRBJ2-2; 8 nucleotides match TRBD1. The junction had 10 bases not matched to a gene; V was cut back by 3 bases and J by 1 base. This CDR3 has 17 residues. The germline CDR1 and CDR2 sequences are DFQATT and SNEGSKA (reference sequence). The CDR3 spells CSARGQAGTGNTGELFF. The CDR3 DNA reads as TGCAGTGCTAGGGGTCAGGCGGGGACAGGGAACACCGGGGAGCTGTTTTTT.

This clonotype was seen only a few times. This chain connects TRBV5-1 to TRBJ1-4, with 7 positions matching TRBD1. Germline loops: CDR1 SGHRS, CDR2 YFSETQ. J was trimmed by 2 bases and V by 0 bases; bases with no gene match: 4. This CDR3 spans 16 amino acids. CDR3 nucleotides: TGCGCCAGCAGCTTGGAGGGGGCTGACACTAATGAAAAACTGTTTTTT. It is translated as CASSLEGADTNEKLFF. The entire variable domain, with the rest obtained from reference TRBV5-1 and TRBJ1-4, is as follows: KAGVTQTPRYLIKTRGQQVTLSCSPISGHRSVSWYQQTPGQGLQFLFEYFSETQRNKGNFPGRFSGRQFSNSRSEMNVSTLELGDSALYLCASSLEGADTNEKLFFGSGTQLSVL.

This clonotype was counted a few times. The chain recombines TRBV20-1 with TRBJ2-7; 11 nucleotides align to TRBD1. The CDR3 sequence is 13 residues long. Losses at the gene ends were 3 bases for V and 6 bases for J; bases not matched to a gene: 4. Germline V CDR1 and CDR2: DFQATT, SNEGSKA (reference sequence). The CDR3: CSASRTGGGEQYF. CDR3 DNA sequence: TGCAGTGCTAGCAGGACAGGGGGCGGCGAGCAGTACTTC.

The rearrangement joins TRBV7-9 to TRBJ1-3; D might be TRBD1 (6 bases). The ends were cut back, 3 bases at V and 0 bases at J, with 9 bases in the middle. Germline V gives CDR1 SEHNR, CDR2 FQNEAQ (reference sequence). This CDR3 is 15 amino acids long. CDR3 nucleotides: TGTGCCAGCAGCTTCCGGGACACCTCTGGAAACACCATATATTTT. Translating gives CASSFRDTSGNTIYF.

This clonotype appeared many times. V usage is TRBV7-9 and J usage is TRBJ1-6, with D possibly being TRBD1 (6 bases). V was cut by 3 bases and J by 10 bases, with 16 bases left in between. Germline assignment: CDR1 SEHNR and CDR2 FQNEAQ (reference sequence). The CDR3 runs to 15 residues. CDR3 sequence reads: CASSFGGVPGSPLHF. Written as DNA, the CDR3 is TGTGCCAGCAGCTTCGGGGGCGTACCGGGGTCACCCCTCCACTTT.

The J gene is TRBJ2-3, the V gene TRBV6-1; TRBD1 aligns across 7 bases. The V and J ends lost 5 bases and 2 bases, in that order; junction bases with no gene match: 10. CDR1 and CDR2 from the germline V gene are MNHNS and SASEGT. This CDR3 region has 16 residues. Here the CDR3 reads CASSPIPGQFTDTQYF. The CDR3 bases are TGTGCCAGCAGTCCCATACCGGGACAGTTCACAGATACGCAGTATTTT.

The V call is TRBV7-6, the J call TRBJ1-5, with a tentative D call TRBD1 (5 bases). Trimming cost V 5 bases and J 0 bases, with 14 bases left between them. This CDR3 comprises 16 residues. Germline CDR1 reads SGHVS; CDR2 reads FNYEAQ. For the CDR3, the DNA is TGTGCCAGCAGCCCCTTACCAGGGAATAGCAATCAGCCCCAGCATTTT. Its protein product is CASSPLPGNSNQPQHF.

The chain combines TRBV19 with TRBJ1-6; 7 bases align to TRBD1. V dropped 9 bases and J dropped 12; count of bases not matched to a gene: 8. CDR3 size: 12 residues. CDR1 and CDR2 (germline): LNHDA, SQIVND (reference sequence). DNA of the CDR3: TGTGCCAGCTACGACAGGGCCGGACCCCTCCACTTT. Translated, it gives CASYDRAGPLHF.

This clonotype was detected only once. This chain joins TRBV7-2 and TRBJ2-2; the match to TRBD1 covers 7 bases. The CDR3 runs to 13 residues. Germline CDR1 is SGHTA and CDR2 is FQGNSA. The V segment lost 4 bases and the J segment 9 bases; nucleotides outside the gene matches: 5. The CDR3 is CASSSQGFRELFF. The DNA of the CDR3 is TGTGCCAGCAGCTCACAGGGGTTTAGGGAGCTGTTTTTT.

The chain combines TRBV7-2 with TRBJ2-7; TRBD1 might be the D (6 bases). The CDR3 runs 15 residues. Germline CDR1 reads SGHTA; CDR2 reads FQGNSA. V lost 4 bases to trimming and J lost 1 base, with 14 bases between them. The CDR3 sequence is CASSWWAGESYEQYF. The CDR3 nucleotides read TGTGCCAGCAGCTGGTGGGCAGGGGAGTCCTACGAGCAGTACTTC.

This clonotype was seen only a few times. The chain employs TRBV7-9 and TRBJ1-2; D call uncertain. The V end lost 6 bases, the J end lost 6 bases, and 8 bases lay between the germline ends. The CDR3 is 11 amino acids. Germline-derived CDR1 and CDR2 are SEHNR and FQNEAQ (reference sequence). DNA for the CDR3: TGTGCCAGCAGTGTGGATCATGGCTACACCTTC. Translation: CASSVDHGYTF.

Details on this clonotype: A much bigger clone sits one base away, suggesting this may be a read error. The chain combines TRBV7-9 with TRBJ1-2; D gene unclear. Trimming pared 10 bases from V and 0 bases from J, leaving 12 bases between. There are 13 residues in the CDR3. Germline CDR1 and CDR2: SEHNR and FQNEAQ (reference sequence). CDR3 protein: CATGEDANYGYTF. Written as DNA, the CDR3 is TGTGCCACCGGGGAAGATGCTAACTATGGCTACACCTTC. The variable domain in full, with the rest retrieved from reference TRBV7-9 and TRBJ1-2, is DTGVSQNPRHKITKRGQNVTFRCDPISEHNRLYWYRQTLGQGPEFLTYFQNEAQLEKSRLLSDRFSAERPKGSFSTLEIQRTEQGDSAMYLCATGEDANYGYTFGSGTRLTVV.

The chain is built from TRBV29-1 and TRBJ2-6; D is possibly TRBD1 (6 bases). Germline V lookup: CDR1 SQVTM, CDR2 ANQGSEA. V lost 8 bases to trimming and J lost 3 bases, with 20 bases between them. This CDR3 has 16 residues. DNA of the CDR3: TGCAGCAGTGGACAGACCGCCATGGGTGGGGCCAACGTCCTGACTTTC. Translation gives CSSGQTAMGGANVLTF.

This clonotype was recorded a few times. A much larger clone sits a single nucleotide away, making a read error possible. The rearrangement uses TRBV7-9 and TRBJ2-5, with D perhaps matching TRBD2 (5 bases). The end of the DNA is better explained by TRBJ2-7, so the J call may be wrong. CDR1 is SEHNR and CDR2 is FQNEAQ in the germline V gene (reference sequence). The CDR3 has 15 residues. The CDR3 nucleotides are TGTGCCAGCAGCGATATCGACACGCGGGCCTACGAGCAGTACTTC. Its protein is CASSDIDTRAYEQYF.

The chain combines TRBV7-3 with TRBJ2-2, with 10 nucleotides matching TRBD2. V shed 5 bases and J 5 bases; nucleotides not matched to a gene: 5. This CDR3 has 15 amino acids. CDR1 SGHTA and CDR2 FQGTGA come from the germline V gene. This CDR3 is CASSVSSGGTGELFF. CDR3 coding DNA: TGTGCCAGCAGCGTCAGTAGCGGGGGGACCGGGGAGCTGTTTTTT.

This clonotype was found many times. The rearrangement uses TRBV7-8 and TRBJ1-6; possible D gene TRBD1, 6 bases. The CDR3 runs 14 residues. The germline gives CDR1 SGHVS, CDR2 FQNEAQ. V gave up 3 bases and J gave up 8 bases, with 11 bases separating them. CDR3 amino acids: CASSFPGAYSPLHF. The CDR3 region has the DNA TGTGCCAGCAGCTTCCCAGGGGCTTATTCACCCCTCCACTTT.

This clonotype has more than one count but fewer than ten. The chain carries TRBV13 and TRBJ2-7; possibly TRBD1 or TRBD2 for D (5 bases each). With 4 bases removed from V and 5 bases from J, the gap between germline ends came to 18 bases. The CDR3 covers 15 residues. The V gene's germline CDR1 is PRHDT and CDR2 FYEKMQ (reference sequence). The CDR3 DNA is TGTGCCAGCAGCTCCCTAACGGGGCGTAGAGACGAGCAGTACTTC. It translates to CASSSLTGRRDEQYF.